This T cell receptor beta chain was observed in a study of T cell repertoires in cytomegalovirus infection. TCRdb re-called the reads through MiXCR, storing one row per CDR3 protein. Found here are some 440,000 distinct CDR3 sequences, around 32% of them singletons; the top ten hold roughly 15%. V trimming: 3 bases; J trimming: 5 bases; junction bases outside the gene matches: 9. This CDR3 contains 15 residues. Germline CDR1 is SGHNT and CDR2 is YYREEE (reference sequence). The receptor comes from a human donor in good health (CMV status not recorded). Some clones in this sample may be carry-over from other donors' samples. The rearrangement uses TRBV5-4 and TRBJ2-5; 8 bases map to TRBD2. The material sequenced was PBMCs. CDR3 coding DNA: TGTGCCAGCAGCTCCGGGGGGGGGGCCTTTGAGACCCAGTACTTC. Translating it yields CASSSGGGAFETQYF.